This T cell receptor (beta chain) is drawn from a study of shared clonotypes between healthy human individuals. Across the study: Donors consisted of two women and a few men between 18 and 49.

Overall study results and limits: Clonotype sharing across donors was expected to vary with sequencing depth.

Germline lookup yields CDR1 SGHNT and CDR2 YYREEE (reference sequence). CDR3 length: 16 amino acids. Trimming took off 4 bases at V and 5 bases at J, with 21 bases between the two ends. A CD45RA+ naive subset and a CD45RA-negative memory subset were split from CD4+ cells. With respect to this clone: No antigen is known for it.

The repertoire was sequenced with immunoSEQ multiplex PCR; TCRdb's copy has only in-frame clones and lacks some. The repertoire consists of 1,400,000 or so clones, with 98% occurring once and the leading ten covering approximately 0.4%. The sample was naive CD4+ T cells sorted from blood. Subset indicated: CD45RA+ positively selected. This sequence originates from a man under 40 in good health. The chain recombines TRBV5-4 with TRBJ2-5, with D perhaps being TRBD1 or TRBD2 (5 bases each). For the CDR3, the DNA is TGTGCCAGCAGCCGAGTCGGGGCCAGTTACGGCGAGACCCAGTACTTC. It encodes CASSRVGASYGETQYF.